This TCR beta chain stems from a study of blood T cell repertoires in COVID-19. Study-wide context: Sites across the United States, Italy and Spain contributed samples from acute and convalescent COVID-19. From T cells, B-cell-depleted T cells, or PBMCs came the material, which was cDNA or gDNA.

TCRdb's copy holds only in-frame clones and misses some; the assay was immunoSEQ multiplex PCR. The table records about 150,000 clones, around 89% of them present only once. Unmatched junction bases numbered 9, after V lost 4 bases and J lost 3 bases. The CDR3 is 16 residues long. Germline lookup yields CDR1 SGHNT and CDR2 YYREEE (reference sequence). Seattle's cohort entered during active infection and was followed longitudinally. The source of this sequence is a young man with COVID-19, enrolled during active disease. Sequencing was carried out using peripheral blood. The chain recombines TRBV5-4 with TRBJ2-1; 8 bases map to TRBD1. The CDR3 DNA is TGTGCCAGCAGCCGCCACAGGGGGAGCGTCTACAATGAGCAGTTCTTC. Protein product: CASSRHRGSVYNEQFF.